The rows below give T cell receptor beta chains drawn from one sample of a study of cytomegalovirus exposure and HLA in healthy donors. TCRdb's copy holds only in-frame clones and misses some; the assay was immunoSEQ multiplex PCR. The sample lists about 100,000 clones; about three quarters were seen once. Sequencing was done on a sample of PBMCs. The receptors come from a male donor in good health and CMV-seropositive. CDR3s include the opening cysteine and the closing phenylalanine or tryptophan. D genes are given only for firm matches. Clone size is shown for a subset of rows, as once, few, many or a class of expanded clone.

D: TRBD2; size: NA; V: TRBV19; J: TRBJ2-5; CDR3: CASSIFAGGKQETQYF; DNA: TGTGCCAGTAGTATCTTTGCGGGGGGGAAACAAGAGACCCAGTACTTC
D: NA; size: once; V: TRBV4-3; J: TRBJ2-7; CDR3: CASSQDYVRTNLFYEQYF; DNA: TGCGCCAGCAGCCAAGATTATGTCCGGACTAACCTCTTCTACGAGCAGTACTTC
D: TRBD2; size: NA; V: TRBV30; J: TRBJ2-1; CDR3: CAWSGTSGIYNEQFF; DNA: TGTGCCTGGAGTGGGACTAGCGGCATATACAATGAGCAGTTCTTC
D: TRBD1; size: NA; V: TRBV6-1; J: TRBJ1-1; CDR3: CASSEKGTGWIF; DNA: TGTGCCAGCAGTGAGAAAGGGACAGGGTGGATCTTT
D: NA; size: once; V: TRBV5-1; J: TRBJ2-1; CDR3: CASSLAGGNEQFF; DNA: TGCGCCAGCAGCTTGGCCGGTGGCAATGAGCAGTTCTTC
D: TRBD1; size: few; V: TRBV19; J: TRBJ2-7; CDR3: CASSIGTGVREQYF; DNA: TGTGCCAGTAGTATTGGGACAGGGGTCCGTGAGCAGTACTTC
D: NA; size: NA; V: TRBV11-3; J: TRBJ2-2; CDR3: CASSFGWGGFTGELFF; DNA: TGTGCCAGCAGCTTTGGGTGGGGAGGTTTCACCGGGGAGCTGTTTTTT
D: NA; size: NA; V: TRBV4-3; J: TRBJ2-5; CDR3: CASSQGYSGQETQYF; DNA: TGCGCCAGCAGCCAAGGATATAGCGGTCAAGAGACCCAGTACTTC
D: NA; size: NA; V: TRBV14; J: TRBJ1-1; CDR3: CASSQDGRAEAFF; DNA: TGTGCCAGCAGCCAAGATGGCAGGGCTGAAGCTTTCTTT
D: TRBD1; size: NA; V: TRBV2; J: TRBJ1-1; CDR3: CASRNDRDTEAFF; DNA: TGTGCCAGCAGAAACGACAGGGACACTGAAGCTTTCTTT
D: TRBD2; size: NA; V: TRBV7-8; J: TRBJ2-2; CDR3: CASSSRGGGTGELFF; DNA: TGTGCCAGCAGCTCGCGGGGGGGCGGCACCGGGGAGCTGTTTTTT
D: NA; size: NA; V: TRBV6-4; J: TRBJ1-6; CDR3: CASSDSGRSSYNSPLHF; DNA: TGTGCCAGCAGTGACTCGGGGCGCAGCTCCTATAATTCACCCCTCCACTTT
D: NA; size: NA; V: TRBV5-6; J: TRBJ2-3; CDR3: CASTLSVTSTDTQYF; DNA: TGTGCCAGCACCCTTAGCGTAACTAGCACAGATACGCAGTATTTT
D: NA; size: NA; V: TRBV11-2; J: TRBJ2-7; CDR3: CASSNLPEEQYF; DNA: TGTGCCAGCAGCAACCTTCCTGAGGAGCAGTACTTC
D: TRBD1; size: NA; V: TRBV13; J: TRBJ1-1; CDR3: CASSLPLTGGHTEAFF; DNA: TGTGCCAGCAGCCTTCCCCTGACAGGGGGCCACACTGAAGCTTTCTTT
D: NA; size: NA; V: TRBV29-1; J: TRBJ2-3; CDR3: CSSGGSASTDTQYF; DNA: TGCAGCTCCGGAGGTAGCGCTAGCACAGATACGCAGTATTTT
D: TRBD2; size: NA; V: TRBV6-1; J: TRBJ2-1; CDR3: CAILAGVPPANEQFF; DNA: TGTGCCATACTAGCGGGGGTGCCCCCTGCCAATGAGCAGTTCTTC
D: NA; size: NA; V: TRBV28; J: TRBJ1-2; CDR3: CASSQTVDYGYTF; DNA: TGTGCCAGCAGTCAGACAGTAGACTATGGCTACACCTTC
D: NA; size: NA; V: TRBV5-1; J: TRBJ2-7; CDR3: CASSLAVAYEQYF; DNA: TGCGCCAGCAGCTTGGCGGTCGCCTACGAGCAGTACTTC
D: NA; size: NA; V: TRBV5-5; J: TRBJ1-2; CDR3: CASSSPIGGGITRDGYTF; DNA: TGTGCCAGCAGCTCGCCGATTGGGGGAGGGATCACAAGGGATGGCTACACCTTC
D: TRBD1; size: once; V: TRBV19; J: TRBJ2-1; CDR3: CASSIWGRDRGGGEQFF; DNA: TGTGCCAGTAGTATATGGGGCCGGGACAGGGGGGGAGGCGAGCAGTTCTTC
D: NA; size: NA; V: TRBV28; J: TRBJ2-7; CDR3: CATISHQGPSSYEQYF; DNA: TGTGCCACTATTAGCCACCAGGGTCCTAGCTCCTACGAGCAGTACTTC
D: TRBD1; size: NA; V: TRBV18; J: TRBJ2-7; CDR3: CASSPGLQGAYEQYF; DNA: TGTGCCAGCTCACCAGGACTCCAGGGGGCCTACGAGCAGTACTTC
D: TRBD1; size: once; V: TRBV7-6; J: TRBJ1-2; CDR3: CASSLVGGLGYTF; DNA: TGTGCCAGCAGCCTGGTAGGGGGCCTTGGCTACACCTTC
D: NA; size: few; V: TRBV5-4; J: TRBJ2-3; CDR3: CASSLPGSGTDTQYF; DNA: TGTGCCAGCAGCTTGCCAGGTTCTGGGACAGATACGCAGTATTTT
D: NA; size: NA; V: TRBV19; J: TRBJ1-2; CDR3: CASSIAAGGDYGYTF; DNA: TGTGCCAGTAGTATAGCGGCGGGGGGCGACTATGGCTACACCTTC
D: NA; size: NA; V: TRBV30; J: TRBJ1-1; CDR3: CAWDGHWNTEAFF; DNA: TGTGCCTGGGACGGACACTGGAACACTGAAGCTTTCTTT
D: TRBD1; size: NA; V: TRBV30; J: TRBJ1-4; CDR3: CAWRAWDSEKLFF; DNA: TGTGCCTGGAGGGCTTGGGACAGTGAAAAACTGTTTTTT
D: NA; size: NA; V: TRBV6-6; J: TRBJ1-5; CDR3: CASSPPVGGNQPQHF; DNA: TGTGCCAGCAGTCCTCCCGTAGGGGGCAATCAGCCCCAGCATTTT
D: NA; size: NA; V: TRBV5-6; J: TRBJ1-3; CDR3: CASSRRGAVSGNTIYF; DNA: TGTGCCAGCAGCCGGCGGGGGGCAGTTTCTGGAAACACCATATATTTT
D: NA; size: few; V: TRBV5-1; J: TRBJ1-4; CDR3: CASSPRPGHAF; DNA: TGCGCCAGCAGCCCGCGACCGGGACACGCATTT
D: NA; size: few; V: TRBV11-2; J: TRBJ1-1; CDR3: CASSLVGGGHGEAFF; DNA: TGTGCCAGCAGCTTAGTCGGCGGGGGGCACGGGGAAGCTTTCTTT
D: NA; size: NA; V: TRBV7-2; J: TRBJ2-2; CDR3: CASSATGTPNTGELFF; DNA: TGTGCCAGCAGCGCCACCGGGACACCTAACACCGGGGAGCTGTTTTTT
D: TRBD1; size: NA; V: TRBV13; J: TRBJ2-1; CDR3: CASSVRTGVRDEQFF; DNA: TGTGCCAGCAGCGTGCGGACAGGGGTTCGGGATGAGCAGTTCTTC
D: NA; size: NA; V: TRBV18; J: TRBJ2-5; CDR3: CASSPEGTQYF; DNA: TGTGCCAGCTCACCGGAGGGAACCCAGTACTTC
D: NA; size: NA; V: TRBV2; J: TRBJ2-5; CDR3: CASRETEGQETQYF; DNA: TGTGCCAGCAGAGAGACAGAAGGACAAGAGACCCAGTACTTC
D: TRBD1; size: NA; V: TRBV4-2; J: TRBJ2-3; CDR3: CASSQASGQGGRRGAQYF; DNA: TGTGCCAGCAGCCAAGCCTCGGGACAGGGGGGAAGGCGAGGGGCGCAGTATTTT
D: TRBD1; size: NA; V: TRBV11-2; J: TRBJ2-7; CDR3: CASSLGGTGVGEQYF; DNA: TGTGCCAGCAGCCTTGGTGGGACAGGGGTCGGGGAGCAGTACTTC
D: TRBD1; size: once; V: TRBV7-2; J: TRBJ1-5; CDR3: CASSPQGTARGPQHF; DNA: TGTGCCAGCAGCCCACAGGGGACGGCTCGTGGGCCCCAGCATTTT
D: TRBD1; size: NA; V: TRBV6-1; J: TRBJ2-3; CDR3: CASRSRGIEDTQYF; DNA: TGTGCCAGCCGCTCCAGGGGGATCGAGGATACGCAGTATTTT
D: NA; size: NA; V: TRBV4-3; J: TRBJ2-5; CDR3: CASSQVGGETQYF; DNA: TGCGCCAGCAGCCAAGTCGGGGGAGAGACCCAGTACTTC
D: TRBD2; size: NA; V: TRBV7-6; J: TRBJ2-7; CDR3: CASSLVGSGGNYYEQYF; DNA: TGTGCCAGCAGCTTAGTCGGTAGCGGGGGAAACTACTACGAGCAGTACTTC
D: NA; size: many; V: TRBV7-2; J: TRBJ2-3; CDR3: CASSLGGTDTQYF; DNA: TGTGCCAGCAGCTTAGGAGGCACAGATACGCAGTATTTT
D: NA; size: NA; V: TRBV11-2; J: TRBJ2-5; CDR3: CASSLGAQETQYF; DNA: TGTGCCAGCAGCTTAGGCGCGCAAGAGACCCAGTACTTC
D: NA; size: NA; V: TRBV11-2; J: TRBJ1-1; CDR3: CASSAQYTEAFF; DNA: TGTGCCAGCAGCGCGCAATACACTGAAGCTTTCTTT
D: TRBD1; size: NA; V: TRBV6-5; J: TRBJ1-1; CDR3: CASSLDRAPYTEAFF; DNA: TGTGCCAGCAGTTTGGACAGGGCCCCCTACACTGAAGCTTTCTTT
D: NA; size: NA; V: TRBV30; J: TRBJ1-5; CDR3: CAWSPQWDQPQHF; DNA: TGTGCCTGGAGTCCACAGTGGGATCAGCCCCAGCATTTT
D: TRBD1; size: few; V: TRBV28; J: TRBJ1-2; CDR3: CASSAPKTGDYGYTF; DNA: TGTGCCAGCAGTGCTCCAAAAACAGGGGACTATGGCTACACCTTC
D: NA; size: NA; V: TRBV28; J: TRBJ1-5; CDR3: CASSLFHSSNQPQHF; DNA: TGTGCCAGCAGTTTATTTCACAGTAGCAATCAGCCCCAGCATTTT
D: NA; size: NA; V: TRBV2; J: TRBJ2-7; CDR3: CASSARYEQYF; DNA: TGTGCCAGCAGTGCTCGGTACGAGCAGTACTTC
D: TRBD2; size: NA; V: TRBV7-2; J: TRBJ2-7; CDR3: CASKVGGGDYEQYF; DNA: TGTGCCAGCAAGGTCGGCGGGGGGGACTACGAGCAGTACTTC
D: NA; size: few; V: TRBV7-6; J: TRBJ2-1; CDR3: CASSLRVQGPRTGNEQFF; DNA: TGTGCCAGCAGCTTACGGGTCCAGGGGCCCCGTACGGGAAATGAGCAGTTCTTC
D: TRBD1; size: NA; V: TRBV6-1; J: TRBJ1-6; CDR3: CATRQGDNSPLHF; DNA: TGTGCCACACGACAGGGAGATAATTCACCCCTCCACTTT
D: NA; size: NA; V: TRBV9; J: TRBJ1-2; CDR3: CASSEPTGASGYTF; DNA: TGTGCCAGCAGCGAACCGACAGGAGCCAGTGGCTACACCTTC
D: NA; size: NA; V: TRBV28; J: TRBJ1-2; CDR3: CASSFPGGNYGYTF; DNA: TGTGCCAGCAGTTTCCCTGGCGGTAACTATGGCTACACCTTC
D: TRBD1; size: few; V: TRBV19; J: TRBJ1-5; CDR3: CASSKTGVGQPQHF; DNA: TGTGCCAGTAGTAAAACAGGGGTGGGTCAGCCCCAGCATTTT
D: TRBD1; size: NA; V: TRBV7-9; J: TRBJ1-4; CDR3: CASSLKGAGEKLFF; DNA: TGTGCCAGCAGCTTAAAGGGGGCAGGTGAAAAACTGTTTTTT